This entry features one T cell receptor (beta chain) sequence. Assay: immunoSEQ multiplex PCR; the TCRdb copy retains only in-frame clones and omits some. The sample has about 94,000 clones; roughly 91% are singletons. V shed 2 bases, J shed 2 bases, and the junction held 4 bases outside the gene matches. This CDR3 region has 15 residues. CDR1 and CDR2 from the germline V gene are KGHSH and LQKENI. The data stem from a study of OX40 agonist ivuxolimab in advanced cancers. This TCR came from an adult with an advanced solid tumor such as melanoma, head and neck, liver or kidney cancer. The chain links TRBV18 to TRBJ2-5, with TRBD2 identical over 8 bases. The material was CD4+ or CD8+ T cells sorted from blood, obtained in a trial of the OX40 agonist ivuxolimab. This CDR3 is CASSPASGRQETQYF. The CDR3 nucleotides read TGTGCCAGCTCACCAGCTAGCGGGCGTCAAGAGACCCAGTACTTC. The full variable domain, its missing parts supplied by reference TRBV18 and TRBJ2-5, is NAGVMQNPRHLVRRRGQEARLRCSPMKGHSHVYWYRQLPEEGLKFMVYLQKENIIDESGMPKERFSAEFPKEGPSILRIQQVVRGDSAAYFCASSPASGRQETQYFGPGTRLLVL.